These 25 T cell receptor beta chains share one sample of origin, sequenced in a study of PD-L1 blockade in urothelial cancer. Time point: peripheral blood 6 weeks after treatment start. Measured with immunoSEQ multiplex PCR; TCRdb has only the in-frame clones, and not every one. Of 75,000 to 95,000 clones in the sample, around 90% are singletons; the top ten hold 0.87%. The specimen comprised PBMCs, sampled around atezolizumab (anti-PD-L1) treatment. The receptors derive from a woman of 80 years or more with urothelial cancer.

The chain carries TRBV2 and TRBJ2-1, with 7 bases fitting TRBD2. The CDR3 is made up of 15 amino acids. With V trimmed by 1 base and J by 10 bases, 10 bases remained unmatched. Germline V CDR1 and CDR2: SNHLY, FYNNEI. CDR3 sequence reads: CASSEEAGLPGEQFF. In DNA form, the CDR3 reads TGTGCCAGCAGTGAAGAGGCGGGACTACCAGGAGAGCAGTTCTTC. The full variable domain, in which reference TRBV2 and TRBJ2-1 provide the parts outside the CDR3, is EPEVTQTPSHQVTQMGQEVILRCVPISNHLYFYWYRQILGQKVEFLVSFYNNEISEKSEIFDDQFSVERPDGSNFTLKIRSTKLEDSAMYFCASSEEAGLPGEQFFGPGTRLTVL.

The V gene is TRBV7-9, the J gene TRBJ2-7; TRBD2 matches 10 bases. Germline CDR1 is SEHNR and CDR2 is FQNEAQ (reference sequence). The CDR3 loop spans 15 amino acids. V was pared by 6 bases and J by 4 bases, with 9 bases of the junction left unmatched. In DNA, the CDR3 is TGTGCCAGCAGTCTCCTAGCGGGAGCGATGTACGAGCAGTACTTC. Translated: CASSLLAGAMYEQYF.

This chain uses TRBV19 with TRBJ1-1, with 11 nucleotides matching TRBD1. Germline loops: CDR1 LNHDA, CDR2 SQIVND (reference sequence). This CDR3 comprises 16 residues. V shed 5 bases, J shed 3 bases, and the junction held 8 bases outside the gene matches. CDR3 protein: CASSPGTGGLDTEAFF. The CDR3 DNA reads as TGTGCCAGTAGTCCCGGGACAGGGGGTCTCGACACTGAAGCTTTCTTT.

The CDR3 DNA is TGCGCCAGCAGCTTGGACCCGACAGGGGCCACCTATGGCTACACCTTC. Translating gives CASSLDPTGATYGYTF. This chain joins TRBV5-1 and TRBJ1-2; 8 bases agree with TRBD1. CDR1 is SGHRS and CDR2 is YFSETQ in the germline V gene. V gave up 0 bases and J gave up 4 bases; unmatched junction bases: 8. There are 16 residues in the CDR3.

This clone was observed once. Here the CDR3 DNA reads TGTGCCAGCAGCTTAGTAGGGGGGACAGGGGTCGGAGCCTACGAGCAGTACTTC. Translated, it gives CASSLVGGTGVGAYEQYF. This chain connects TRBV7-8 to TRBJ2-7; TRBD1 agrees at 10 bases. The junction had 11 bases not matched to a gene; V was cut back by 1 base and J by 2 bases. The germline V gene has CDR1 SGHVS and CDR2 FQNEAQ. The CDR3 runs to 18 residues. Supplemented by reference TRBV7-8 and TRBJ2-7, the full variable domain reads GAGVSQSPRYKVAKRGQDVALRCDPISGHVSLFWYQQALGQGPEFLTYFQNEAQLDKSGLPSDRFFAERPEGSVSTLKIQRTQQEDSAVYLCASSLVGGTGVGAYEQYFGPGTRLTVT.

The gene calls are TRBV4-1 and TRBJ2-7; perhaps TRBD1 as D (6 bases). The germline V gene encodes CDR1 MGHRA and CDR2 YSYEKL. Deletions cut 0 bases from V and 3 bases from J, with 15 bases between. This CDR3 has 16 amino acids. The CDR3 DNA reads as TGCGCCAGCAGCCAAGATACTGGGGACACCGACTACGAGCAGTACTTC. It codes for CASSQDTGDTDYEQYF.

J is TRBJ1-1 and V is TRBV28, with 7 bases identical to TRBD1. V shed 4 bases, J shed 3 bases, and the junction held 5 bases outside the gene matches. The germline gives CDR1 MDHEN, CDR2 SYDVKM. The CDR3 is 14 amino acids. The CDR3 reads CASSSPGQYTEAFF. The CDR3 DNA sequence: TGTGCCAGCAGTTCCCCGGGACAGTACACTGAAGCTTTCTTT.

The chain links TRBV19 to TRBJ1-4; weak D call: TRBD1 (6 bases). CDR3 length: 15 residues. V gave up 4 bases and J gave up 8 bases, with 17 bases separating them. Per germline, CDR1 LNHDA and CDR2 SQIVND (reference sequence). CDR3 nucleotides: TGTGCCAGTAGTACCGGGACACGCCTGGGGGAAAAACTGTTTTTT. Translation gives CASSTGTRLGEKLFF.

The chain is built from TRBV13 and TRBJ2-5; D ambiguous. V was cut by 7 bases and J by 1 base, with 10 bases left in between. The germline V gene has CDR1 PRHDT and CDR2 FYEKMQ (reference sequence). CDR3 size: 13 residues. CDR3 region: CASMVWPQETQYF. CDR3 nucleotide sequence: TGTGCCAGCATGGTGTGGCCCCAAGAGACCCAGTACTTC.

This clone came up once. V and J are TRBV10-1 and TRBJ1-1; 9 positions agree with TRBD1. The CDR3 is 15 residues long. V was clipped by 4 bases and J by 4 bases; unmatched bases: 7. Germline lookup yields CDR1 WNHNN and CDR2 SYGVQD (reference sequence). CDR3 residues: CASSAPGQGGTEAFF. CDR3 DNA: TGCGCCAGCAGTGCCCCGGGACAGGGTGGCACTGAAGCTTTCTTT.

This clone was counted a single time. The chain uses TRBV5-1 and TRBJ2-1; TRBD2 aligns across 10 bases. This CDR3 contains 16 residues. The germline gives CDR1 SGHRS, CDR2 YFSETQ. The junction had 7 bases not matched to a gene; V was cut back by 4 bases and J by 3 bases. The CDR3 DNA reads as TGCGCCAGCAGCCGGGTTGGGACTAGCGTCTACAATGAGCAGTTCTTC. It is translated as CASSRVGTSVYNEQFF.

The chain links TRBV19 to TRBJ1-3; D remains ambiguous. The germline V gene has CDR1 LNHDA and CDR2 SQIVND (reference sequence). The V and J ends lost 6 bases and 0 bases respectively, with 9 bases between them. The CDR3 runs 14 residues. The CDR3 region is CASRNPSSGNTIYF. CDR3 DNA: TGTGCCAGTAGGAATCCGAGCTCTGGAAACACCATATATTTT.

The chain uses TRBV5-1 and TRBJ2-2; tentative D call: TRBD1 (6 bases). From germline, CDR1 is SGHRS and CDR2 YFSETQ. Trimming left V 6 bases short and J 0 bases short, with 12 bases between. There are 15 residues in the CDR3. The CDR3 DNA is TGCGCCAGCACCCCGGGACAAACGAACACCGGGGAGCTGTTTTTT. Translation gives CASTPGQTNTGELFF.

V usage is TRBV5-1 and J usage is TRBJ2-1; 8 bases are shared with TRBD2. With V trimmed by 4 bases and J by 6 bases, 3 bases remained unmatched. The CDR3 loop spans 13 amino acids. Per the germline V gene, CDR1 is SGHRS and CDR2 is YFSETQ. The CDR3 coding sequence is TGCGCCAGCAGCCGGCTAGCGGGCAATGAGCAGTTCTTC. Protein sequence: CASSRLAGNEQFF.

The chain uses TRBV11-2 and TRBJ1-4; D is possibly TRBD1 (5 bases). Germline CDR1 SGHAT, CDR2 FQNNGV. V was clipped by 1 base and J by 1 base, with 10 bases between them. The CDR3 is made up of 16 amino acids. The CDR3 bases are TGTGCCAGCAGCTTAGGGGACTGGGGAACTAATGAAAAACTGTTTTTT. Translating it yields CASSLGDWGTNEKLFF.

The gene calls are TRBV19 and TRBJ2-5; weak D call: TRBD2 (5 bases). This CDR3 spans 15 amino acids. The V and J ends lost 3 bases and 2 bases respectively, with 13 bases between them. CDR1 and CDR2 (germline): LNHDA, SQIVND (reference sequence). In DNA, the CDR3 is TGTGCCAGTAGTATCACGTTAGCGCCGCAAGAGACCCAGTACTTC. This translates into CASSITLAPQETQYF.

This clone was observed a single time. The CDR3 protein is CSVDTGTSGSSYNEQFF. The CDR3 DNA sequence: TGCAGCGTTGATACCGGGACTAGCGGAAGCTCCTACAATGAGCAGTTCTTC. The V call is TRBV29-1, the J call TRBJ2-1; 11 nucleotides match TRBD2. This CDR3 is 17 amino acids long. Germline values: CDR1 SQVTM, CDR2 ANQGSEA. J gave up 0 bases and V 3 bases, and 7 bases lay outside the gene matches.

The chain couples TRBV10-3 to TRBJ2-3; D ambiguous. The V gene's germline CDR1 is ENHRY and CDR2 SYGVKD. V shed 10 bases and J shed 1 base, with 12 bases lying between them. This CDR3 region has 13 residues. CDR3 loop: CATLGRGTDTQYF. DNA of the CDR3: TGTGCCACCTTGGGCCGTGGCACAGATACGCAGTATTTT.

J is TRBJ2-1 and V is TRBV28, with D tentatively TRBD1 (5 bases). Germline assignment: CDR1 MDHEN and CDR2 SYDVKM. The CDR3 runs 13 residues. Trimming removed 5 bases from V and 4 bases from J, with 9 bases in between. CDR3 amino acids: CASSPDTYNEQFF. The DNA of the CDR3 is TGTGCCAGCAGTCCGGACACTTACAATGAGCAGTTCTTC. The variable domain in full, with the rest retrieved from reference TRBV28 and TRBJ2-1, is DVKVTQSSRYLVKRTGEKVFLECVQDMDHENMFWYRQDPGLGLRLIYFSYDVKMKEKGDIPEGYSVSREKKERFSLILESASTNQTSMYLCASSPDTYNEQFFGPGTRLTVL.

This rearrangement joins TRBV15 to TRBJ1-1, with unresolved D. With 3 bases removed from V and 0 bases from J, the gap between germline ends came to 5 bases. The CDR3 extends over 13 amino acids. Germline CDR1 reads LNHNV; CDR2 reads YYDKDF (reference sequence). The CDR3 here is CATSRALNTEAFF. The DNA of the CDR3 is TGTGCCACCAGCAGGGCCTTGAACACTGAAGCTTTCTTT.

The chain couples TRBV6-6 to TRBJ2-2, with TRBD2 matching 8 bases. This CDR3 comprises 14 residues. Germline V gene data show CDR1 as MNHNY and CDR2 as SVGAGI (reference sequence). The J segment lost 5 bases and the V segment lost 4 bases, leaving 3 bases of the junction unmatched. Here the CDR3 DNA reads TGTGCCAGCAGTTCCGGGACTAGGACCGGGGAGCTGTTTTTT. It translates to CASSSGTRTGELFF.

This clone was detected only once. The chain employs TRBV21-1 and TRBJ1-2. TRBV21-1 is a pseudogene locus. The length of the CDR3 is 15 residues. The CDR3 region has the DNA TGTGCCAGCAGCAAAGAAGAGGGGGGGCAGTATGGCTACACCTTC. This codes for CASSKEEGGQYGYTF.

A remark on this clone: This specimen includes other DNA sequences encoding the same CDR3. The chain links TRBV9 to TRBJ2-5; 10 bases line up with TRBD1. This CDR3 has 14 residues. V gave up 2 bases and J gave up 4 bases; unmatched junction bases: 2. The V gene's germline CDR1 is SGDLS and CDR2 YYNGEE. The CDR3 loop is CASSVGQGRETQYF. Written as DNA, the CDR3 is TGTGCCAGCAGCGTGGGACAGGGGCGAGAGACCCAGTACTTC.

The genes are TRBV5-4 and TRBJ2-6, with TRBD1 as a possible D gene (5 bases). Germline values: CDR1 SGHNT, CDR2 YYREEE (reference sequence). V was clipped by 4 bases and J by 4 bases, with 12 bases between them. The CDR3 runs 15 residues. CDR3: CASSTGQSGANVLTF. CDR3 bases: TGTGCCAGCAGCACCGGACAATCCGGGGCCAACGTCCTGACTTTC.

This clone has only one observation. The CDR3 DNA reads TGTGCCAGCAGCCAAGCGGGAGGTACCACAGATACGCAGTATTTT. Translation: CASSQAGGTTDTQYF. This chain uses TRBV14 with TRBJ2-3; 7 nucleotides agree with TRBD2. Germline values: CDR1 SGHDN, CDR2 FVKESK. This CDR3 region has 15 residues. With V trimmed by 1 base and J by 2 bases, 3 bases remained unmatched. Full variable domain (missing parts from reference TRBV14 and TRBJ2-3): EAGVTQFPSHSVIEKGQTVTLRCDPISGHDNLYWYRRVMGKEIKFLLHFVKESKQDESGMPNNRFLAERTGGTYSTLKVQPAELEDSGVYFCASSQAGGTTDTQYFGPGTRLTVL.